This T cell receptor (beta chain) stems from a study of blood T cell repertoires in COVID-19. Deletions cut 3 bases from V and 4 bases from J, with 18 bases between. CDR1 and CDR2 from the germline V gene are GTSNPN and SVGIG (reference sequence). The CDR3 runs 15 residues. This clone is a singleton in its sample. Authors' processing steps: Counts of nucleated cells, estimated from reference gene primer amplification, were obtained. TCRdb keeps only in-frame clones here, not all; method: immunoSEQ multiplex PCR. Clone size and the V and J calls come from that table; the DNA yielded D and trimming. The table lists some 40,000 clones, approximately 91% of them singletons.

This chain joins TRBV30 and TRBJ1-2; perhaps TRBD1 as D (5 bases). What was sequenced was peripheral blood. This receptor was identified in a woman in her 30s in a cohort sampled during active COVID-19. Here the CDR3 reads CAWSRGGVKSYGYTF. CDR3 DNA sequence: TGTGCCTGGAGCCGTGGGGGGGTTAAGTCCTATGGCTACACCTTC.